The 28 T cell receptor beta chains reported below all come from one sample, sequenced in a study of tumor-infiltrating lymphocytes in localized non-small cell lung cancer. The method was immunoSEQ multiplex PCR; TCRdb's version includes in-frame clones alone and lacks a portion of them. The data contain about 15,000 clones, around two thirds of them singletons. Sequenced: lung tumor tissue. These receptor sequences come from a human donor with non-small cell lung cancer.

The rearrangement uses TRBV9 and TRBJ1-4; a weak D match, TRBD1 (5 bases). CDR1 is SGDLS and CDR2 is YYNGEE in the germline V gene. The CDR3 has 17 residues. Deletions cut 4 bases from V and 1 base from J, with 17 bases between. The CDR3: CASSPSRGGGTNEKLFF. CDR3 sequence (DNA): TGTGCCAGCAGCCCCAGTCGGGGGGGTGGAACTAATGAAAAACTGTTTTTT.

The chain joins TRBV7-2 to TRBJ2-7, with no clear D. Germline V lookup: CDR1 SGHTA, CDR2 FQGNSA. V was shortened by 3 bases and J by 3 bases, with 9 bases between the two germline ends. The CDR3 runs to 13 residues. In nucleotides, the CDR3 is TGTGCCAGCAGCTTTTGGGTGGGCTACGAGCAGTACTTC. Protein sequence: CASSFWVGYEQYF.

V usage is TRBV5-1 and J usage is TRBJ2-5; the D gene is possibly TRBD1 (6 bases). CDR3 size: 16 residues. The ends were cut back, 0 bases at V and 1 base at J, with 13 bases in the middle. Germline CDR1 SGHRS, CDR2 YFSETQ. The CDR3 bases are TGCGCCAGCAGCTTGGGGACAGCTGACCCCCAAGAGACCCAGTACTTC. Translating gives CASSLGTADPQETQYF.

In this sample, this clone turned up once. The chain employs TRBV7-9 and TRBJ2-7, with D perhaps assigned TRBD1 or TRBD2 (5 bases each). CDR1 is SEHNR, CDR2 FQNEAQ, per germline (reference sequence). Trimming left V 0 bases short and J 3 bases short, with 12 bases between. The CDR3 has 15 amino acids. This chain's CDR3 is CASSLADGGLYEQYF. CDR3 DNA sequence: TGTGCCAGCAGCTTAGCAGATGGGGGTCTCTACGAGCAGTACTTC.

Of note for this clone: Germline and junction disagree at one end, which may indicate a read error. This sample includes further DNA sequences coding for the same CDR3. V is TRBV29-1 and J is TRBJ2-6, with TRBD1 matching over 8 bases. The CDR3 covers 14 residues. Germline CDR1 is SQVTM and CDR2 is ANQGSEA. CDR3 bases: TGCAGCGTTGTCCAGGGGGCTGGGGCTAACGTCCTGACTTTC. Its translation is CSVVQGAGANVLTF. Full variable domain (remainder filled in from reference TRBV29-1 and TRBJ2-6): SAVISQKPSRDICQRGTSLTIQCQVDSQVTMMFWYRQQPGQSLTLIATANQGSEATYESGFVIDKFPISRPNLTFSTLTVSNMSPEDSSIYLCSVVQGAGANVLTFGAGSRLTVL.

The chain links TRBV11-3 to TRBJ1-1, with no clear D. V was clipped by 0 bases and J by 2 bases, with 4 bases between them. The CDR3 is 13 amino acids. CDR1 and CDR2 (germline): SGHNT, YENEEA. DNA of the CDR3: TGTGCCAGCAGCTTAGAAGGAAACACTGAAGCTTTCTTT. This gives the protein CASSLEGNTEAFF.

The chain is built from TRBV9 and TRBJ2-7, with D tentatively TRBD2 (5 bases). The germline gives CDR1 SGDLS, CDR2 YYNGEE. Trimming took off 2 bases at V and 6 bases at J, with 12 bases between the two ends. CDR3 length: 13 residues. The CDR3 DNA sequence: TGTGCCAGCAGCGTTCTCAGCGGAAGCGAGCAGTACTTC. This gives the protein CASSVLSGSEQYF.

This clone was recorded a few times. The rearrangement joins TRBV28 to TRBJ2-7; the match to TRBD1 covers 7 bases. Per the germline V gene, CDR1 is MDHEN and CDR2 is SYDVKM. The CDR3 runs to 14 residues. The V segment lost 3 bases and the J segment 2 bases; nucleotides outside the gene matches: 4. This chain's CDR3 is CASSFPGTAYEQYF. CDR3 sequence (DNA): TGTGCCAGCAGTTTCCCGGGGACAGCCTACGAGCAGTACTTC.

The chain is built from TRBV5-5 and TRBJ1-1, with 8 bases that match TRBD1. Trimming took 0 bases from V and 4 from J; bases not matched to a gene: 8. Germline values: CDR1 SGHKS, CDR2 YYEKEE (reference sequence). The CDR3 consists of 16 residues. The CDR3 loop reads CASSLAGGSRGTEAFF. DNA for the CDR3: TGTGCCAGCAGCTTGGCAGGGGGCTCTAGGGGCACTGAAGCTTTCTTT. The full variable domain, in which reference TRBV5-5 and TRBJ1-1 provide the parts outside the CDR3, is DAGVTQSPTHLIKTRGQQVTLRCSPISGHKSVSWYQQVLGQGPQFIFQYYEKEERGRGNFPDRFSARQFPNYSSELNVNALLLGDSALYLCASSLAGGSRGTEAFFGQGTRLTVV.

This clone was detected only a few times. This chain uses TRBV27 with TRBJ2-3, with 13 bases lining up with TRBD2. This CDR3 has 19 amino acids. Germline V gives CDR1 MNHEY, CDR2 SMNVEV (reference sequence). Trimming at V came to 5 bases and at J to 1 base, leaving 12 bases not matched to a gene. CDR3 in amino acids: CASSILPGLAGLGTDTQYF. CDR3 coding DNA: TGTGCCAGCAGTATCCTCCCGGGACTAGCGGGGCTCGGCACAGATACGCAGTATTTT.

The CDR3: CASSPYDEQYF. Written as DNA, the CDR3 is TGTGCCAGCAGTCCATACGACGAGCAGTACTTC. This chain uses TRBV2 with TRBJ2-7; D is uncertain. Germline-derived CDR1 and CDR2 are SNHLY and FYNNEI. There are 11 residues in the CDR3. V was pared by 5 bases and J by 5 bases, with 7 bases between.

The gene calls are TRBV11-1 and TRBJ1-1; D is unresolved. V shed 1 base and J shed 0 bases, with 9 bases lying between them. This CDR3 comprises 15 residues. Germline V gene lookup returns CDR1 SGHAT and CDR2 FQDESV (reference sequence). The DNA for the CDR3 is TGTGCCAGCAGCTTAGGTAACGGGTTGAACACTGAAGCTTTCTTT. Encoded protein: CASSLGNGLNTEAFF.

The chain recombines TRBV7-9 with TRBJ2-7; D gene ambiguous. V was shortened by 1 base and J by 2 bases, with 15 bases between the two germline ends. This CDR3 is built from 16 residues. CDR1 is SEHNR and CDR2 is FQNEAQ in the germline V gene (reference sequence). CDR3 in amino acids: CASSLVGLSITYEQYF. CDR3 in DNA: TGTGCCAGCAGCTTAGTAGGCCTTTCAATTACCTACGAGCAGTACTTC.

The J gene is TRBJ2-3, the V gene TRBV11-2; D may be TRBD2 (6 bases). V lost 5 bases to trimming and J lost 2 bases, with 17 bases between them. The germline CDR1 and CDR2 sequences are SGHAT and FQNNGV. This CDR3 region has 16 residues. The CDR3: CASSQDLAGPTDTQYF. CDR3 sequence (DNA): TGTGCCAGCAGCCAAGATCTGGCGGGACCCACAGATACGCAGTATTTT.

This chain joins TRBV27 and TRBJ1-5, with a weak D call TRBD1 (5 bases). This CDR3 comprises 15 residues. The germline V and J ends were trimmed by 3 bases and 3 bases, with 12 bases remaining between them. The germline V gene has CDR1 MNHEY and CDR2 SMNVEV (reference sequence). CDR3 nucleotides: TGTGCCAGCAGTTTCACCGGGGCGTCCAATCAGCCCCAGCATTTT. This gives the protein CASSFTGASNQPQHF.

The rearrangement links TRBV7-8 to TRBJ2-7, with D possibly matching TRBD1 (6 bases). CDR1 is SGHVS and CDR2 is FQNEAQ in the germline V gene. Trimming cost V 5 bases and J 2 bases, with 13 bases left between them. This CDR3 has 14 residues. CDR3 in amino acids: CASSPHRAAYEQYF. Here the CDR3 DNA reads TGTGCCAGCAGCCCCCACAGGGCTGCCTACGAGCAGTACTTC.

This CDR3 reads CASSPASWVEDTQYF. The CDR3 DNA sequence: TGTGCCAGCTCACCCGCGTCGTGGGTGGAGGATACGCAGTATTTT. The chain couples TRBV18 to TRBJ2-3, with D uncertain. The V end was cut by 3 bases, the J end by 6 bases, with 16 bases between. The V gene's germline CDR1 is KGHSH and CDR2 LQKENI. This CDR3 is built from 15 residues.

The genes are TRBV9 and TRBJ1-4; 7 nucleotides line up with TRBD1. J was trimmed by 3 bases and V by 3 bases; bases with no gene match: 8. The CDR3 covers 16 residues. In germline, CDR1 is SGDLS, CDR2 YYNGEE. The chain's CDR3 is CASSATNRGPNEKLFF. CDR3 sequence (DNA): TGTGCCAGCAGCGCGACGAACAGGGGTCCTAATGAAAAACTGTTTTTT. Complete variable domain (other parts from reference TRBV9 and TRBJ1-4): DSGVTQTPKHLITATGQRVTLRCSPRSGDLSVYWYQQSLDQGLQFLIQYYNGEERAKGNILERFSAQQFPDLHSELNLSSLELGDSALYFCASSATNRGPNEKLFFGSGTQLSVL.

CDR3 sequence (DNA): TGTGCCAGCAGCCAAATCCGGGTTGACTCACCAAGCTCCTACGAGCAGTACTTC. This encodes CASSQIRVDSPSSYEQYF. V and J are TRBV14 and TRBJ2-7, with unresolved D. The CDR3 totals 18 residues. Germline values: CDR1 SGHDN, CDR2 FVKESK. V lost 2 bases and J lost 0, with 20 bases in between. The full variable domain, in which reference TRBV14 and TRBJ2-7 provide the parts outside the CDR3, is EAGVTQFPSHSVIEKGQTVTLRCDPISGHDNLYWYRRVMGKEIKFLLHFVKESKQDESGMPNNRFLAERTGGTYSTLKVQPAELEDSGVYFCASSQIRVDSPSSYEQYFGPGTRLTVT.

The V and J genes are TRBV6-6 and TRBJ1-3; TRBD1 is a possible D gene (6 bases). Germline lookup yields CDR1 MNHNY and CDR2 SVGAGI (reference sequence). V was clipped by 8 bases and J by 0 bases, with 14 bases between them. The CDR3 is 15 amino acids. This CDR3 reads CASGDQGHSGNTIYF. In DNA, the CDR3 is TGTGCCAGCGGAGACCAGGGGCACTCTGGAAACACCATATATTTT.

The CDR3 protein is CASSPGGADQPQHF. The CDR3 DNA follows: TGTGCCAGCAGTCCAGGGGGCGCGGATCAGCCCCAGCATTTT. The rearrangement links TRBV6-6 to TRBJ1-5, with 8 bases matching TRBD1. The CDR3 is made up of 14 amino acids. Germline CDR1 is MNHNY and CDR2 is SVGAGI (reference sequence). The V and J ends lost 5 bases and 5 bases, in that order; junction bases with no gene match: 5.

Remarks on this clone: One end of the junction does not line up with germline, which may come from a read error. The V call is TRBV9, the J call TRBJ2-5; D may correspond to TRBD1 or TRBD2 (6 bases each). The CDR3 extends over 14 amino acids. Germline V gene sequence: CDR1 SGDLS, CDR2 YYNGEE. CDR3 sequence: CASGVGGGQETQYF. The CDR3 DNA reads TGTGCCAGCGGCGTAGGAGGGGGTCAAGAGACCCAGTACTTC.

This sequence joins TRBV25-1 and TRBJ2-7; D ambiguous. Trimming shortened V by 3 bases and J by 0 bases, and 12 bases separated the two germline ends. Per germline, CDR1 MGHDK and CDR2 SYGVNS. The CDR3 is 15 amino acids. CDR3 protein: CASSDINSPSYEQYF. The CDR3 bases are TGTGCCAGCAGTGACATCAACTCCCCCTCCTACGAGCAGTACTTC.

This clone showed up just a few times. The rearrangement links TRBV11-2 to TRBJ2-7; D not certain. CDR1 and CDR2 from the germline V gene are SGHAT and FQNNGV. The V and J ends lost 4 bases and 2 bases respectively, with 15 bases between them. This CDR3 has 15 amino acids. The CDR3: CASSSFDGSAYEQYF. The CDR3 coding sequence is TGTGCCAGCAGCTCCTTCGACGGGTCTGCCTACGAGCAGTACTTC.

The chain has TRBV28 and TRBJ1-3; D is perhaps TRBD1 (6 bases). The ends were cut back, 4 bases at V and 5 bases at J, with 15 bases in the middle. Germline values: CDR1 MDHEN, CDR2 SYDVKM. This CDR3 is 15 amino acids long. This chain's CDR3 is CASSSPSGGRNTIYF. CDR3 in DNA: TGTGCCAGCAGTTCCCCGTCCGGGGGCAGAAACACCATATATTTT.

The chain recombines TRBV28 with TRBJ1-1, with D unclear. Germline assignment: CDR1 MDHEN and CDR2 SYDVKM. The ends were cut back, 10 bases at V and 1 base at J, with 7 bases in the middle. There are 11 residues in the CDR3. The CDR3 region is CATQPNTEAFF. The CDR3, as DNA: TGTGCCACCCAGCCGAACACTGAAGCTTTCTTT.

This clone was seen a handful of times. The chain uses TRBV6-5 and TRBJ2-1, with D possibly being TRBD1 (6 bases). Germline CDR1 reads MNHEY; CDR2 reads SVGAGI. CDR3 length: 15 residues. Trimming removed 5 bases from V and 4 bases from J, with 15 bases in between. CDR3 DNA: TGTGCCAGCAGTCGAAAAACAGGGCTTTACAATGAGCAGTTCTTC. Its protein is CASSRKTGLYNEQFF.

J is TRBJ1-1 and V is TRBV4-3; the match to TRBD1 covers 10 bases. CDR3 length: 15 residues. The J segment lost 12 bases and the V segment lost 0 bases, leaving 10 bases of the junction unmatched. The germline V gene has CDR1 LGHNA and CDR2 YSLEER. CDR3 nucleotide sequence: TGCGCCAGCAGCCAAGAGGGACAGGGGATCGGGACAACTTTCTTT. Its protein product is CASSQEGQGIGTTFF.